The rows below give T cell receptor beta chains drawn from one sample of a study of T-cell memory formation after mild COVID-19. One entry per CDR3 protein results from TCRdb running MiXCR on the 5' RACE reads. The repertoire holds 200,000 to 250,000 distinct CDR3 sequences, with less than 20% as singletons. The sample consisted of PBMCs or a T cell subset sorted from them (not recorded which). The receptor set was obtained from an adult woman who had mild COVID-19 (a few samples of this study predate the infection). Cell type and time point are not known. CDR3s include the opening cysteine and the closing phenylalanine or tryptophan. Each record gives: V gene, D gene, J gene, clone size, CDR3 protein, CDR3 DNA. The D gene is left open where the match is weak. Rows give clone size only sometimes, using once, few, many, or a class for an expanded clone.

V gene: TRBV7-9; D gene: .; J gene: TRBJ1-2; clone size: .; CDR3 protein: CASSSQTGAYTF; CDR3 DNA: TGTGCCAGCAGCTCCCAGACCGGGGCCTACACCTTC
V gene: TRBV4-1; D gene: TRBD1; J gene: TRBJ1-4; clone size: few; CDR3 protein: CASSQVGTGEEKLFF; CDR3 DNA: TGCGCCAGCAGCCAAGTAGGGACAGGGGAAGAAAAACTGTTTTTT
V gene: TRBV4-3; D gene: TRBD2; J gene: TRBJ2-1; clone size: .; CDR3 protein: CASSLSAGRAWDNEQFF; CDR3 DNA: TGCGCCAGCAGCTTGTCTGCGGGGAGGGCCTGGGACAATGAGCAGTTCTTC
V gene: TRBV6-5; D gene: .; J gene: TRBJ1-1; clone size: many; CDR3 protein: CASSYQHTVNTEAFF; CDR3 DNA: TGTGCCAGCAGTTACCAACACACAGTGAACACTGAAGCTTTCTTT
V gene: TRBV14; D gene: TRBD2; J gene: TRBJ2-7; clone size: few; CDR3 protein: CASSRLAGGYEQYF; CDR3 DNA: TGTGCCAGCAGCCGACTAGCGGGAGGCTACGAGCAGTACTTC
V gene: TRBV12-3/TRBV12-4; D gene: .; J gene: TRBJ1-1; clone size: many; CDR3 protein: CASSRTGSEAFF; CDR3 DNA: TGTGCCAGCAGTCGGACCGGTTCTGAAGCTTTCTTT
V gene: TRBV5-1; D gene: TRBD2; J gene: TRBJ2-1; clone size: many; CDR3 protein: CASSLTSGAYNEQFF; CDR3 DNA: TGCGCCAGCAGCCTGACTAGCGGGGCCTACAATGAGCAGTTCTTC
V gene: TRBV24-1; D gene: .; J gene: TRBJ1-1; clone size: few; CDR3 protein: CATSDPGTHVVFF; CDR3 DNA: TGTGCCACCAGTGACCCCGGAACCCACGTCGTTTTCTTT
V gene: TRBV11-1; D gene: .; J gene: TRBJ1-1; clone size: few; CDR3 protein: CASSLDGQMNTEAFF; CDR3 DNA: TGTGCCAGCAGCTTAGATGGACAAATGAACACTGAAGCTTTCTTT
V gene: TRBV12-5; D gene: .; J gene: TRBJ2-5; clone size: .; CDR3 protein: CASGLGHGQETQYF; CDR3 DNA: TGTGCTAGTGGTTTGGGACACGGCCAAGAGACCCAGTACTTC
V gene: TRBV20-1; D gene: .; J gene: TRBJ2-5; clone size: few; CDR3 protein: CSASFAGKETQYF; CDR3 DNA: TGCAGTGCCAGTTTCGCCGGTAAAGAGACCCAGTACTTC
V gene: TRBV7-8; D gene: TRBD1; J gene: TRBJ1-1; clone size: few; CDR3 protein: CASSSRRDRLEAFF; CDR3 DNA: TGTGCCAGCAGCTCCCGCAGGGACAGGCTAGAAGCTTTCTTT
V gene: TRBV29-1; D gene: TRBD1; J gene: TRBJ2-7; clone size: few; CDR3 protein: CSVLPEAGGYEQYF; CDR3 DNA: TGCAGCGTCCTCCCGGAGGCAGGGGGATACGAGCAGTACTTC
V gene: TRBV27; D gene: TRBD1; J gene: TRBJ1-5; clone size: few; CDR3 protein: CASSLIGQGGNQPQHF; CDR3 DNA: TGTGCCAGCAGTTTAATTGGACAGGGGGGCAATCAGCCCCAGCATTTT